The following is a TCR beta chain sequence with its context. The authors amplified TCR beta CDR3 from genomic DNA using two-round multiplex PCR. Used in first-round PCR were primers specific to each TRBV and TRBJ gene. TCRdb processed the multiplex PCR reads anew with MiXCR; each CDR3 protein has one entry. The sample holds fewer than 30,000 distinct CDR3 sequences; 40% to 55% are singletons and the top ten take 15%. The entry originates in a study of prognosis after radiotherapy for stage I lung cancer. The V gene's germline CDR1 is SEHNR and CDR2 FQNEAQ (reference sequence). V lost 1 base and J lost 4, with 10 bases in between. The CDR3 is 15 residues long.

This receptor was identified in a donor of 50 years or more with non-small cell lung cancer. Sequencing was performed on PBMCs, taken before or after stereotactic body radiation therapy (not recorded which). The gene calls are TRBV7-9 and TRBJ2-2, with D possibly TRBD1 on 6 matching bases. CDR3 loop: CASSLDRVGTGELFF. Here the CDR3 DNA reads TGTGCCAGCAGCTTAGACAGGGTGGGCACCGGGGAGCTGTTTTTT.